This T cell receptor beta chain was obtained from a study of blood T cells in healthy people across ages. The table lists this clonotype with a few counts. Alongside a J-beta primer mix, a sample-barcoded 5' primer served in a second PCR lasting roughly 6 to 11 cycles. One entry per CDR3 protein, called by TCRdb with MiXCR from the 5' RACE reads. The table includes some 1.4 million distinct CDR3 sequences, around 42% detected once. Donors were systemically healthy Caucasian individuals from Russia aged 6 to 90 years. The origin of this receptor is a woman younger than 35 in good health. What was sequenced was blood.

The CDR3 coding sequence is TGTGCCAGCACCCCGGGAGGAAGATTTTACGAGCAGTACTTC. Translated: CASTPGGRFYEQYF. The J gene is TRBJ2-7, the V gene TRBV7-6; TRBD2 matches 7 bases. Germline CDR1 and CDR2: SGHVS and FNYEAQ. The CDR3 loop spans 14 amino acids. Trimming at V came to 7 bases and at J to 4 bases, leaving 10 bases not matched to a gene.